The 31 T cell receptor beta chains below come from one sample, sequenced in a study of cytomegalovirus exposure and HLA in healthy donors. Primers: 60 Vbeta forward and 13 Jbeta reverse. Clones were sequenced by immunoSEQ multiplex PCR, and TCRdb holds only the in-frame ones, with some missing. The sample gives over 150,000 clones, about four fifths of which show up once; roughly 13% is in the top ten. Sequenced input: PBMCs. All receptors derive from a woman in her 50s in good health and CMV-seronegative.

The V gene is TRBV10-3, the J gene TRBJ1-3; 7 nucleotides align to TRBD1. This CDR3 spans 16 amino acids. The junction had 12 bases not matched to a gene; V was cut back by 6 bases and J by 4 bases. Germline loops: CDR1 ENHRY, CDR2 SYGVKD. The CDR3 sequence: CAISAGAGGYGNTIYF. The CDR3 DNA sequence: TGTGCCATCAGCGCAGGGGCAGGGGGGTACGGAAACACCATATATTTT.

V is TRBV25-1 and J is TRBJ2-2, with 7 positions matching TRBD2. The CDR3 covers 18 residues. CDR1 and CDR2 from the germline V gene are MGHDK and SYGVNS. Germline trimming cut 3 bases from V and 3 bases from J; bases unmatched to any gene: 13. The CDR3 loop is CASSDFLGGSPDTGELFF. In nucleotides, the CDR3 is TGTGCCAGCAGTGATTTCTTGGGCGGGAGCCCTGACACCGGGGAGCTGTTTTTT.

The chain combines TRBV7-9 with TRBJ2-3; 10 bases match TRBD2. The trim removed 4 bases at V and 3 bases at J, leaving 4 bases unmatched. The CDR3 length is 15 residues. Germline CDR1 is SEHNR and CDR2 is FQNEAQ (reference sequence). CDR3 sequence reads: CASSSSGGSTDTQYF. As DNA, the CDR3 is TGTGCCAGCAGCTCTAGCGGGGGAAGTACAGATACGCAGTATTTT.

This clone was seen only a few times. The chain couples TRBV7-2 to TRBJ1-5; weak D call: TRBD1 (6 bases). Between the trimmed V and J ends, which lost 0 bases and 1 base, there was a span of 7 bases. Germline-derived CDR1 and CDR2 are SGHTA and FQGNSA. This CDR3 region has 15 residues. The CDR3 protein is CASSLAGASNQPQHF. The CDR3 DNA reads TGTGCCAGCAGCTTAGCGGGGGCGAGCAATCAGCCCCAGCATTTT.

V is TRBV4-2 and J is TRBJ2-3, with 12 nucleotides matching TRBD2. This CDR3 contains 19 residues. Germline V gives CDR1 LGHNA, CDR2 YNFKEQ. The junction had 11 bases not matched to a gene; V was cut back by 0 bases and J by 4 bases. The CDR3, as DNA: TGTGCCAGCAGCCAAGAGCGACTAGCGGGAGCCGGCCGTCCAGATACGCAGTATTTT. As protein: CASSQERLAGAGRPDTQYF.

V usage is TRBV27 and J usage is TRBJ1-4; a weak D match, TRBD1 (6 bases). V lost 4 bases, J lost 5 bases, and 17 bases lay in between. Germline CDR1 is MNHEY and CDR2 is SMNVEV (reference sequence). CDR3 length: 16 residues. The CDR3 reads CASSSLRTDRNEKLFF. CDR3 DNA sequence: TGTGCCAGCAGTTCCCTGCGGACAGATAGAAATGAAAAACTGTTTTTT.

The chain carries TRBV29-1 and TRBJ1-4; 11 positions agree with TRBD1. Germline V CDR1 and CDR2: SQVTM, ANQGSEA. The ends lost 5 bases at V and 8 bases at J; junction bases unmatched: 4. This CDR3 is 13 amino acids long. As DNA, the CDR3 is TGCAGCGTTCAGGACAGGGGGCAAGAAAAACTGTTTTTT. Translated, it gives CSVQDRGQEKLFF.

The chain carries TRBV15 and TRBJ1-1; D is unclear. Looked up from germline, CDR1 is LNHNV and CDR2 is YYDKDF (reference sequence). Trimming shortened V by 2 bases and J by 1 base, and 11 bases separated the two germline ends. The CDR3 is 15 residues long. The CDR3 coding sequence is TGTGCCACCAGCAGATCCCCTAGTACGAACACTGAAGCTTTCTTT. Encoded protein: CATSRSPSTNTEAFF.

The rearrangement links TRBV10-3 to TRBJ1-5, with D perhaps matching TRBD1 (6 bases). CDR3 length equals 14 residues. V shed 6 bases and J shed 1 base, with 10 bases lying between them. The germline gives CDR1 ENHRY, CDR2 SYGVKD. The CDR3 spells CAISGGGSNQPQHF. CDR3 sequence (DNA): TGTGCCATCAGCGGGGGGGGCAGCAATCAGCCCCAGCATTTT.

CDR3 DNA: TGTGCCAGCAGCGTAGGAGTTCTAGAGACCCAGTACTTC. This codes for CASSVGVLETQYF. The chain combines TRBV9 with TRBJ2-5; D unclear. Germline V gene lookup returns CDR1 SGDLS and CDR2 YYNGEE. The CDR3 has 13 amino acids. V lost 0 bases to trimming and J lost 4 bases, with 7 bases between them.

The chain is built from TRBV5-1 and TRBJ1-6; no clear D gene. CDR1 SGHRS and CDR2 YFSETQ come from the germline V gene. The CDR3 runs 15 residues. Trimming pared 2 bases from V and 8 bases from J, leaving 14 bases between. The CDR3: CASSLTSISDSPLHF. CDR3 DNA: TGCGCCAGCAGCTTAACGTCGATATCGGATTCACCCCTCCACTTT.

This clone was seen more than once but under ten times. V and J are TRBV6-1 and TRBJ2-5, with 7 positions matching TRBD1. This CDR3 has 14 residues. With 6 bases clipped from V and 5 bases from J, the junction kept 9 bases outside the gene matches. CDR1 is MNHNS, CDR2 SASEGT, per germline. The CDR3 coding sequence is TGTGCCAGCAGACGCAGGACAGGTACGGAGACCCAGTACTTC. It translates to CASRRRTGTETQYF.

V usage is TRBV19 and J usage is TRBJ1-1; D gene uncertain. This CDR3 is 13 amino acids long. Germline CDR1 LNHDA, CDR2 SQIVND (reference sequence). V lost 0 bases and J lost 4, with 6 bases in between. The CDR3: CASSIDLSTEAFF. The CDR3, as DNA: TGTGCCAGTAGTATAGACCTAAGCACTGAAGCTTTCTTT.

This clone came up once. The J gene is TRBJ2-1, the V gene TRBV6-6; the match to TRBD2 covers 8 bases. Unmatched junction bases numbered 4, after V lost 5 bases and J lost 4 bases. This CDR3 is built from 14 residues. CDR1 is MNHNY, CDR2 SVGAGI, per germline (reference sequence). The CDR3, as DNA: TGTGCCAGCAGTCCGGGGGGGACGTACAATGAGCAGTTCTTC. Its protein product is CASSPGGTYNEQFF.

The V gene is TRBV2, the J gene TRBJ2-3; tentative D call: TRBD1 (6 bases). Germline CDR1 SNHLY, CDR2 FYNNEI. The CDR3 has 13 residues. The V and J ends lost 10 bases and 2 bases respectively, with 13 bases between them. Here the CDR3 reads CAILGADTDTQYF. CDR3 coding DNA: TGTGCCATCCTGGGGGCAGACACAGATACGCAGTATTTT.

The chain uses TRBV14 and TRBJ2-1; D is possibly TRBD1 (7 bases). The CDR3 totals 16 residues. Per germline, CDR1 SGHDN and CDR2 FVKESK. V lost 1 base to trimming and J lost 8 bases, with 18 bases between them. CDR3 amino acids: CASSQAFGQGGDEQFF. DNA of the CDR3: TGTGCCAGCAGCCAAGCATTTGGGCAGGGGGGCGATGAGCAGTTCTTC.

The chain is built from TRBV4-3 and TRBJ2-3; D is unclear. CDR3 size: 18 residues. V lost 0 bases, J lost 0 bases, and 16 bases lay in between. Germline values: CDR1 LGHNA, CDR2 YSLEER. Here the CDR3 DNA reads TGCGCCAGCAGCCAAGACGGTCACCGCATAAACAGCACAGATACGCAGTATTTT. This codes for CASSQDGHRINSTDTQYF.

The V call is TRBV5-4, the J call TRBJ2-7; 15 bases are shared with TRBD2. The CDR3 loop spans 16 amino acids. V shed 5 bases and J 3 bases; nucleotides not matched to a gene: 6. Germline CDR1 is SGHNT and CDR2 is YYREEE (reference sequence). The CDR3, as DNA: TGTGCCAGCAGTCCCGGGACTAGCGGGGGGATCTACGAGCAGTACTTC. Its translation: CASSPGTSGGIYEQYF. The full variable domain, with the rest looked up from reference TRBV5-4 and TRBJ2-7, is ETGVTQSPTHLIKTRGQQVTLRCSSQSGHNTVSWYQQALGQGPQFIFQYYREEENGRGNFPPRFSGLQFPNYSSELNVNALELDDSALYLCASSPGTSGGIYEQYFGPGTRLTVT.

This clone appeared a few times. V and J are TRBV25-1 and TRBJ1-4; the match to TRBD1 covers 9 bases. CDR1 and CDR2 from the germline V gene are MGHDK and SYGVNS. The CDR3 length is 15 residues. With V trimmed by 6 bases and J by 3 bases, 5 bases remained unmatched. DNA for the CDR3: TGTGCCAGCAGCCCGGGACAGGGACCTAATGAAAAACTGTTTTTT. Translation gives CASSPGQGPNEKLFF.

The chain links TRBV18 to TRBJ2-7; TRBD1 aligns across 9 bases. J lost 3 bases, V lost 6 bases, and 6 bases had no gene match. This CDR3 region has 14 residues. The germline CDR1 and CDR2 sequences are KGHSH and LQKENI. The CDR3: CASSPGTGFYEQYF. As DNA, the CDR3 is TGTGCCAGCTCTCCCGGGACAGGGTTCTACGAGCAGTACTTC.

The V gene is TRBV4-1, the J gene TRBJ1-1; TRBD1 agrees at 8 bases. V lost 2 bases, J lost 4 bases, and 3 bases stayed unmatched. There are 14 residues in the CDR3. CDR1 and CDR2 from the germline V gene are MGHRA and YSYEKL. Written as DNA, the CDR3 is TGCGCCAGCAGCCAAATCAGGGGGCCCACTGAAGCTTTCTTT. It codes for CASSQIRGPTEAFF.

This chain connects TRBV4-3 to TRBJ2-3; no clear D gene. V lost 3 bases to trimming and J lost 4 bases, with 8 bases between them. CDR3 length: 13 amino acids. In germline, CDR1 is LGHNA, CDR2 YSLEER. CDR3 region: CASSQSSPDTQYF. The CDR3 nucleotides are TGCGCCAGCAGCCAGAGCTCCCCAGATACGCAGTATTTT.

The rearrangement joins TRBV11-3 to TRBJ1-2, with D uncertain. Germline V gene data show CDR1 as SGHNT and CDR2 as YENEEA. Trimming shortened V by 5 bases and J by 8 bases, and 12 bases separated the two germline ends. The CDR3 consists of 12 residues. CDR3 DNA sequence: TGTGCCAGCAGCGACGGATCCAGGGGCTACACCTTC. Protein product: CASSDGSRGYTF. Supplemented by reference TRBV11-3 and TRBJ1-2, the full variable domain reads EAGVVQSPRYKIIEKKQPVAFWCNPISGHNTLYWYLQNLGQGPELLIRYENEEAVDDSQLPKDRFSAERLKGVDSTLKIQPAELGDSAVYLCASSDGSRGYTFGSGTRLTVV.

The chain is built from TRBV27 and TRBJ2-2, with 12 bases that match TRBD1. Looked up from germline, CDR1 is MNHEY and CDR2 is SMNVEV (reference sequence). The CDR3 loop spans 17 amino acids. V trimming: 4 bases; J trimming: 7 bases; junction bases outside the gene matches: 10. The CDR3 sequence is CASSSSRDRGQVGELFF. CDR3 nucleotide sequence: TGTGCCAGCAGTTCATCTAGGGACAGGGGGCAGGTCGGGGAGCTGTTTTTT.

V and J are TRBV2 and TRBJ2-1; 10 bases fit TRBD2. The CDR3 has 14 amino acids. Germline CDR1 SNHLY, CDR2 FYNNEI. Trimming took 7 bases from V and 8 from J; bases not matched to a gene: 8. The CDR3 protein is CASTLAGVVDEQFF. CDR3 coding DNA: TGTGCCAGCACGCTAGCGGGAGTTGTCGATGAGCAGTTCTTC.

The chain carries TRBV6-6 and TRBJ2-5, with 14 bases lining up with TRBD2. Trimming took 6 bases from V and 4 from J; bases not matched to a gene: 4. In germline, CDR1 is MNHNY, CDR2 SVGAGI (reference sequence). This CDR3 region has 15 residues. CDR3 sequence (DNA): TGTGCCAGCAGGGGACTAGCGGGAGTCGGAGAGACCCAGTACTTC. This encodes CASRGLAGVGETQYF.

The CDR3 DNA reads TGCGCCAGCAGCCTAGCCTACGAGCAGTACTTC. Translated, it gives CASSLAYEQYF. The gene calls are TRBV5-1 and TRBJ2-7, with D hard to call. CDR3 length: 11 amino acids. Germline V lookup: CDR1 SGHRS, CDR2 YFSETQ. Trimming cost V 4 bases and J 2 bases, with 4 bases left between them.

The V and J genes are TRBV11-2 and TRBJ1-2, with 8 bases fitting TRBD1. Germline-derived CDR1 and CDR2 are SGHAT and FQNNGV. This CDR3 has 16 residues. The V segment lost 5 bases and the J segment 4 bases; nucleotides outside the gene matches: 12. CDR3 nucleotides: TGTGCCAGCAGCCCGGGGACAGGCCCAGACGTCTATGGCTACACCTTC. As protein: CASSPGTGPDVYGYTF.

The V call is TRBV19, the J call TRBJ1-2; D perhaps matches TRBD1 (5 bases). The CDR3 consists of 13 residues. The V gene lost 7 bases and the J gene lost 8 bases, with 17 bases spanning the gap. The germline CDR1 and CDR2 sequences are LNHDA and SQIVND (reference sequence). The CDR3 loop is CASKSRGLGGYTF. As DNA, the CDR3 is TGTGCCAGTAAATCACGGGGGTTGGGGGGCTACACCTTC.

The V and J genes are TRBV28 and TRBJ1-1; 7 bases are shared with TRBD1. Trimming removed 4 bases from V and 8 bases from J; junction bases left unmatched: 10. The CDR3 runs to 14 residues. From germline, CDR1 is MDHEN and CDR2 SYDVKM. The CDR3 coding sequence is TGTGCCAGCAGTTCCGGGACAGTGTCTGGGGAAGCTTTCTTT. This sequence encodes CASSSGTVSGEAFF.

The CDR3 spells CASSPGAANYGYTF. DNA of the CDR3: TGTGCCAGCTCACCAGGGGCGGCGAACTATGGCTACACCTTC. This rearrangement joins TRBV18 to TRBJ1-2, with D perhaps TRBD1 (5 bases). Trimming shortened V by 2 bases and J by 2 bases, and 9 bases separated the two germline ends. The CDR3 loop spans 14 amino acids. The germline gives CDR1 KGHSH, CDR2 LQKENI.